The entry below gives a single T cell receptor beta chain sequence along with its context. Its antigen is currently not known. Per-base qualities were not stored, and no clone one base away is much larger. These data come from a study of blood T cells in healthy people across ages (dated by TCRdb to the mid-2010s). About the study as a whole: Template switching captured roughly one uniquely barcoded TCR beta cDNA molecule per two T cells in model experiments. To track age-related changes in TCR beta repertoire diversity, the study relied on deep sequencing normalized with unique cDNA molecular identifiers. The donors were split into four age groups: young (average around 15 years), middle-aged (roughly 39), aged (more than 60) and long-lived (approximately 80). To avoid experimental bias, donors of different ages were spread randomly across the sequencing lanes. Two additional independent replicas of 1 million unique cDNA reads from the same blood draw were analyzed for two donors (one aged 18 to 29 and one aged 80 or older).

Via the germline V gene, CDR1 is SNHLY and CDR2 FYNNEI. Trimming removed 3 bases from V and 4 bases from J, leaving 16 bases between the germline ends. From the cysteine through the phenylalanine, the CDR3 covers 16 amino acids. The retained sequence is limited to the CDR3, 48 bases, with the frame set at the first base. Overall study results and their limits: The percentage of naive T cells measured by flow cytometry correlated strongly with observed TCR beta diversity. As age increased, observed TCR beta diversity per million T cells dropped in a roughly linear way, and a significant reduction was already evident by age around 41. Because the CMV infection status of the donors was unknown, age-related changes in expanded clonotypes may potentially have been confounded. Compared with the aged group, the long-lived group had more naive CD4+ T cells, fewer expanded clones and increased TCR diversity, suggesting age selection. Estimates of total diversity based on one million sequenced T cells were considered lower bounds and underestimates. Conclusive comparison of naive and antigen-experienced compartments was prevented by the profiling of bulk unsorted PBMCs.

The library was obtained by 5' RACE. The run used an Illumina HiSeq 2500. A second PCR of 7 to 11 cycles was performed with a sample-barcoded 5' primer and a J-beta primer mix. A unique molecular identifier was introduced onto each TCR beta cDNA molecule by a template-switch 5' adaptor carrying 12 random nucleotides. Each sample yielded at least 3 million CDR3-containing paired-end reads. First-strand cDNA synthesis was performed from all RNA using the Mint cDNA synthesis kit, with priming by a TRBC-specific oligonucleotide. After uracil-DNA glycosylase treatment, a first 18-cycle PCR used universal primers M1SS and BC2_uni_R on all cDNA. As for the authors' bioinformatics: Normalization of each sample was performed by random selection of 1 million high-quality reads, each carrying a distinct molecular identifier. Reads with shared molecular identifiers were discarded instead of being binned into consensus sequences. MiTCR, with a Q25 quality threshold and the strictest error-elimination algorithm, was used for CDR3 identification, clonotype clustering and error correction. A nonparametric unseen species model with Euler transformation was used to estimate lower-bound total TCR beta diversity. TCRdb applied fastp at Q25 and MiXCR to the public reads, then kept only in-frame beta chains. One record per CDR3 amino acid sequence lists the most common genes and DNA. These V and J calls rely on TCRdb rather than the paper's analysis. The sample table lists 920,000 or so distinct CDR3 sequences, 35% to 55% of them with a count of one. Of the sample, about 19% falls within the top ten clones.

The approximately 39 donors, aged about 6 to 90 years, were systemically healthy Caucasian individuals from Russia. Each donor gave about 9.2 milliliters of peripheral blood, drawn into EDTA-treated Vacutainer tubes. Ficoll-Paque density-gradient centrifugation was used to isolate PBMCs, with at least 6.5 million per sample. Trizol reagent was used to extract total RNA from the PBMCs, yielding at least 6 micrograms per sample. Naive CD45RAhigh/CD27high T cell percentages were measured by flow cytometry on a PBMC aliquot from every donor. This TCR derives from a woman aged 60-70 years in good health. The source material was blood. Here the chain combines TRBV2 and TRBJ1-5, and perhaps TRBD1 as D gene, on 6 matching bases. Here the CDR3 is given as CASSDRPPGVNQPQHF. The base sequence is TGTGCCAGCAGTGACCGCCCTCCAGGGGTGAATCAGCCCCAGCATTTT.